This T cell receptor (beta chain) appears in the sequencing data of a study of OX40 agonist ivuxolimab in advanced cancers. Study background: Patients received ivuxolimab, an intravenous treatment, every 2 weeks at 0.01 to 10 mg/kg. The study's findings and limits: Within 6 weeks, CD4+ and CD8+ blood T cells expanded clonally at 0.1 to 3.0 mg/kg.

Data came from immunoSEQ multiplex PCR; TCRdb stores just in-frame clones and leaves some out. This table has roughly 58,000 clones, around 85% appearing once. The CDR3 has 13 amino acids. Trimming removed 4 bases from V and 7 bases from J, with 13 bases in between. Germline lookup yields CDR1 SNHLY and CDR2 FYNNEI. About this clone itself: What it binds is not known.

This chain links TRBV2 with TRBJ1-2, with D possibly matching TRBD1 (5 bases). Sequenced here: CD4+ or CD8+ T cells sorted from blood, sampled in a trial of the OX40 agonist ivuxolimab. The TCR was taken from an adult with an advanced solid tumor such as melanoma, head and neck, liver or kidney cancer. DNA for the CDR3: TGTGCCAGCAGTGTCCCACAGGAGATTGGCTACACCTTC. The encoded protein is CASSVPQEIGYTF.